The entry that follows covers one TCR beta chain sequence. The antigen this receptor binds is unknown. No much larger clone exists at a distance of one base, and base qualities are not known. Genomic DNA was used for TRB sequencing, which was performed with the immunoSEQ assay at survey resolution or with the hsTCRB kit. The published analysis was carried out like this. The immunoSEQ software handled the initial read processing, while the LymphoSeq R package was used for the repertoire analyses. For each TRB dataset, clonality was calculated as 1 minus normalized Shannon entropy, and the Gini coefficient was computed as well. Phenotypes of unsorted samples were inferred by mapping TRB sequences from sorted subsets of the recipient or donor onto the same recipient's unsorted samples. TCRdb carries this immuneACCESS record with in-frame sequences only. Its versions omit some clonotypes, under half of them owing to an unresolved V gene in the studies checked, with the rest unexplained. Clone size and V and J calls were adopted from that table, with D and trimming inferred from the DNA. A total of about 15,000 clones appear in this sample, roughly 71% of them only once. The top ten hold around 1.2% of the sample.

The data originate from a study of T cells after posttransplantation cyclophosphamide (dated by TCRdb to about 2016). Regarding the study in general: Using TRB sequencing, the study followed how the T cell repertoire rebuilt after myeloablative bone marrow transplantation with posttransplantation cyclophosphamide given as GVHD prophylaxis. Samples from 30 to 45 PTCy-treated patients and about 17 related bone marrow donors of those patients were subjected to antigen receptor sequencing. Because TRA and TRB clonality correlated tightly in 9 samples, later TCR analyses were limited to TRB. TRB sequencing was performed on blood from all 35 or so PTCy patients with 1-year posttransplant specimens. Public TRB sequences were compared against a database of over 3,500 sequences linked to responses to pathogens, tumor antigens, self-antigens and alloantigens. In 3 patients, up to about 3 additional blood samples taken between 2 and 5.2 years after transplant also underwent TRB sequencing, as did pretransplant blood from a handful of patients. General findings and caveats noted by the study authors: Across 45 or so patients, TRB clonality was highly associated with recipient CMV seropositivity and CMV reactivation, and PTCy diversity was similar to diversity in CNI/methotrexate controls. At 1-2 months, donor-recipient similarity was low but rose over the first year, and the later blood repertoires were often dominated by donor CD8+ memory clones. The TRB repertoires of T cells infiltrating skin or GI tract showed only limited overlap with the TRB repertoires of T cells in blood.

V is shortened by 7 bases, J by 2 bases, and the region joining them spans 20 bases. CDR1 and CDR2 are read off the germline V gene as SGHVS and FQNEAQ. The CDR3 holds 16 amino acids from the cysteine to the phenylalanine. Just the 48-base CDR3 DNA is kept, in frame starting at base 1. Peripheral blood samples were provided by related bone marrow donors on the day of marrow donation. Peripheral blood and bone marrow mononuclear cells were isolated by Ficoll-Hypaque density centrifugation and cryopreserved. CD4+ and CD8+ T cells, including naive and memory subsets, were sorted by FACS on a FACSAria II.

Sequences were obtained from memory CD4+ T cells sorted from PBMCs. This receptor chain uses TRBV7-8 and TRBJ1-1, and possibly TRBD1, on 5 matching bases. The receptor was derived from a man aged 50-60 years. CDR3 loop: CASTPGGKGPNTEAFF. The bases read TGTGCCAGCACCCCGGGGGGGAAGGGTCCTAACACTGAAGCTTTCTTT.